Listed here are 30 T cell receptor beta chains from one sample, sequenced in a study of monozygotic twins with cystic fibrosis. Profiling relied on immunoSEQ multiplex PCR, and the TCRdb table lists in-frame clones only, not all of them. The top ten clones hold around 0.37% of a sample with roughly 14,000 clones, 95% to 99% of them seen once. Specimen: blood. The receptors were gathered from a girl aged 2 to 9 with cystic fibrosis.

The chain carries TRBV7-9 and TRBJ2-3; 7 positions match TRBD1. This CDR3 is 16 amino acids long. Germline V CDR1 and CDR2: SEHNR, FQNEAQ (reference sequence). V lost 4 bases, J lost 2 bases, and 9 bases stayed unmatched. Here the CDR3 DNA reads TGTGCCAGCAGCTCGACAGGGAATTGGGTCACAGATACGCAGTATTTT. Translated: CASSSTGNWVTDTQYF.

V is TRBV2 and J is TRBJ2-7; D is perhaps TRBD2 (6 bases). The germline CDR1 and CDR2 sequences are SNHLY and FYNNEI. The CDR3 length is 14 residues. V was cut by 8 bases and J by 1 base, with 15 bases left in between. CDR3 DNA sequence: TGTGCCAGCCGACCCTGGGACTCTTCCTACGAGCAGTACTTC. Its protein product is CASRPWDSSYEQYF.

CDR3 loop: CASSVAPGQGIEAFF. For the CDR3, the DNA is TGTGCCAGCAGCGTAGCCCCAGGACAGGGGATTGAAGCTTTCTTT. The rearrangement links TRBV9 to TRBJ1-1; 9 bases are a match to TRBD1. The CDR3 is 15 residues long. The junction had 7 bases not matched to a gene; V was cut back by 0 bases and J by 7 bases. Germline V gives CDR1 SGDLS, CDR2 YYNGEE.

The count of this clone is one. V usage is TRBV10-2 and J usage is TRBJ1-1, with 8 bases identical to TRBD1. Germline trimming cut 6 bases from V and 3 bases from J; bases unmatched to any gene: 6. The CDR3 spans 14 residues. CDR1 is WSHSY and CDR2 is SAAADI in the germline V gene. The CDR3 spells CASSPGGRDTEAFF. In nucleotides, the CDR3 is TGCGCCAGCAGCCCAGGGGGCCGGGACACTGAAGCTTTCTTT.

The CDR3 region is CASSTPKEEGSNTEAFF. Here the CDR3 DNA reads TGTGCCAGCAGTACCCCGAAGGAGGAGGGGTCGAACACTGAAGCTTTCTTT. The rearrangement links TRBV5-6 to TRBJ1-1, with D perhaps TRBD1 (5 bases). This CDR3 is built from 17 residues. The germline V and J ends were trimmed by 5 bases and 1 base, with 21 bases remaining between them. Germline CDR1 and CDR2: SGHDT and YYEEEE.

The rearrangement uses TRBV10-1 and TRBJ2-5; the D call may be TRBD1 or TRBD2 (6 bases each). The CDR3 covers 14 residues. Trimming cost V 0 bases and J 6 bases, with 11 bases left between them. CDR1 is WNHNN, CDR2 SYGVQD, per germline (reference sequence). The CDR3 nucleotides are TGCGCCAGCAGTGAGTCATCGGGGGCCCAGACCCAGTACTTC. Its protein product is CASSESSGAQTQYF.

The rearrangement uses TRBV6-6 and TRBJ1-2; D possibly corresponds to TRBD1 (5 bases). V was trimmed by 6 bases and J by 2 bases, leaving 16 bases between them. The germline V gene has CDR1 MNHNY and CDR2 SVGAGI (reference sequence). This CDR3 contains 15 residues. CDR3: CASRISDTRNYGYTF. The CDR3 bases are TGTGCCAGCAGAATTTCGGACACCCGGAACTATGGCTACACCTTC.

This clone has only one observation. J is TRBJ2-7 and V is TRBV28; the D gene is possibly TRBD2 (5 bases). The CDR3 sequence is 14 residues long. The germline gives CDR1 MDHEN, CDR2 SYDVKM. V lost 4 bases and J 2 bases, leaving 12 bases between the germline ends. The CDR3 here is CASSSPGETYEQYF. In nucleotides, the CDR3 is TGTGCCAGCAGTTCACCCGGGGAAACCTACGAGCAGTACTTC. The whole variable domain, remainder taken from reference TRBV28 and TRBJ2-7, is DVKVTQSSRYLVKRTGEKVFLECVQDMDHENMFWYRQDPGLGLRLIYFSYDVKMKEKGDIPEGYSVSREKKERFSLILESASTNQTSMYLCASSSPGETYEQYFGPGTRLTVT.

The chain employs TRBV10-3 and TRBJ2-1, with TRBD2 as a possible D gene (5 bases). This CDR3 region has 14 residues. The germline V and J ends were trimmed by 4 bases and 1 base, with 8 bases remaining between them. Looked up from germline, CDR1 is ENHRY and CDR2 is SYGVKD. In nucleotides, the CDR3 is TGTGCCATCAGTGCGTCGGGATCCTACAATGAGCAGTTCTTC. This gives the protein CAISASGSYNEQFF.

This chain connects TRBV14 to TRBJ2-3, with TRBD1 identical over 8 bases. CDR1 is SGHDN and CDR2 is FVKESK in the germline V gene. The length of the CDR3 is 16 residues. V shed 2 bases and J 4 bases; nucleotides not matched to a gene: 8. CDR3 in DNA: TGTGCCAGCAGCCAATTTCAGGGGGCGCGTGCAGATACGCAGTATTTT. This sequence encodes CASSQFQGARADTQYF.

The CDR3 here is CATSRLKRESYNEQFF. Written as DNA, the CDR3 is TGTGCCACCAGCAGACTAAAGCGGGAGTCCTACAATGAGCAGTTCTTC. The gene calls are TRBV15 and TRBJ2-1; 8 nucleotides agree with TRBD2. The germline V gene encodes CDR1 LNHNV and CDR2 YYDKDF (reference sequence). The length of the CDR3 is 16 residues. Trimming at V came to 2 bases and at J to 1 base, leaving 4 bases not matched to a gene.

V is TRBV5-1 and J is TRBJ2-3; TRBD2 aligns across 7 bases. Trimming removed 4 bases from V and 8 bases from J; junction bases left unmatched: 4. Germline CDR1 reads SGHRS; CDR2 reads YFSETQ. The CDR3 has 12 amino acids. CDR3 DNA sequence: TGCGCCAGCAGCGGGACTACCTCTACGCAGTATTTT. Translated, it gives CASSGTTSTQYF.

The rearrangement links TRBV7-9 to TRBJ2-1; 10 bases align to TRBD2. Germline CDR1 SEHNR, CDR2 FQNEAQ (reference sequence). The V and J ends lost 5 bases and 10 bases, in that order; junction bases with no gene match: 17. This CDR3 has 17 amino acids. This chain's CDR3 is CASSLLSSGLARNEQFF. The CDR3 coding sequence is TGTGCCAGCAGCCTACTATCCTCGGGACTAGCGAGAAACGAGCAGTTCTTC.

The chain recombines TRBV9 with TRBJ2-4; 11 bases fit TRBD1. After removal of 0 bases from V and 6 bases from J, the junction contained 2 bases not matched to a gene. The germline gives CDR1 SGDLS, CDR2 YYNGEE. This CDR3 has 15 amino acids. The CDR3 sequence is CASSVEGQGGNIQYF. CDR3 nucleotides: TGTGCCAGCAGCGTAGAGGGACAGGGGGGAAACATTCAGTACTTC.

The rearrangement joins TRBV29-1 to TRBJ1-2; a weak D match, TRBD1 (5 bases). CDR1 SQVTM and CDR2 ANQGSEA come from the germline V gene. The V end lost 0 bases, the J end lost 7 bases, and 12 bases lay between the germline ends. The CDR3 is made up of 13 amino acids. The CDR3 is CSVEEAGNGGYTF. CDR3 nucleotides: TGCAGCGTTGAAGAGGCAGGGAATGGTGGCTACACCTTC. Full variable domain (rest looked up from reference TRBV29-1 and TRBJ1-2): SAVISQKPSRDICQRGTSLTIQCQVDSQVTMMFWYRQQPGQSLTLIATANQGSEATYESGFVIDKFPISRPNLTFSTLTVSNMSPEDSSIYLCSVEEAGNGGYTFGSGTRLTVV.

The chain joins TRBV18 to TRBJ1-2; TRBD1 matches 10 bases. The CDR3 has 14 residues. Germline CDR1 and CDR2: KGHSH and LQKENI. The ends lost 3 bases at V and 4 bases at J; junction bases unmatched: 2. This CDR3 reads CASSPGDRGYGYTF. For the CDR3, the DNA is TGTGCCAGCTCACCGGGGGACAGGGGCTATGGCTACACCTTC.

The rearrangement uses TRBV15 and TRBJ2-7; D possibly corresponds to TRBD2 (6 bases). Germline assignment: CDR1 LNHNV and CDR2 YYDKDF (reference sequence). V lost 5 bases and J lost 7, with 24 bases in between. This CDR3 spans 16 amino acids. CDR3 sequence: CATSGAQGRELGEQYF. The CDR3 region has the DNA TGTGCCACCAGCGGGGCCCAAGGACGGGAGCTGGGGGAGCAGTACTTC.

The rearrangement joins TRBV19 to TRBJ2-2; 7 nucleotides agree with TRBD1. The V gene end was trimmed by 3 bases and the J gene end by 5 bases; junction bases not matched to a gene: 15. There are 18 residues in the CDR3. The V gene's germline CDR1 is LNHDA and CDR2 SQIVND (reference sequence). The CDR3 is CASSIRQGGVEVTGELFF. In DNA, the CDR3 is TGTGCCAGTAGTATCCGACAGGGCGGAGTGGAGGTTACCGGGGAGCTGTTTTTT.

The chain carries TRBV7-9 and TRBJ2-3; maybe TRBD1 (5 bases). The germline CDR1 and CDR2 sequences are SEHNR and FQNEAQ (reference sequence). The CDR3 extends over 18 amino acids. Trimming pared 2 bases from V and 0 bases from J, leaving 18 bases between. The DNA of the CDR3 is TGTGCCAGCAGCTTATTCACAGGCGTCAGAATTAGCACAGATACGCAGTATTTT. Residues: CASSLFTGVRISTDTQYF.

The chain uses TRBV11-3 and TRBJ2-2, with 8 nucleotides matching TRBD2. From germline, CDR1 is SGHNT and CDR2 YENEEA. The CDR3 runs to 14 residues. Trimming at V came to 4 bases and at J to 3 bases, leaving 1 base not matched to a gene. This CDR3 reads CASSYSGDTGELFF. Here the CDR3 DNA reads TGTGCCAGCAGCTATAGCGGGGACACCGGGGAGCTGTTTTTT.

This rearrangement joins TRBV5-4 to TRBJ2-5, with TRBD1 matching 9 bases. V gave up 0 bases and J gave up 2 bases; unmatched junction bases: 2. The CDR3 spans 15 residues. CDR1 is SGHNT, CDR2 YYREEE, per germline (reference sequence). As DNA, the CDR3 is TGTGCCAGCAGCTTGGACAGGGGGCCACAAGAGACCCAGTACTTC. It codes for CASSLDRGPQETQYF.

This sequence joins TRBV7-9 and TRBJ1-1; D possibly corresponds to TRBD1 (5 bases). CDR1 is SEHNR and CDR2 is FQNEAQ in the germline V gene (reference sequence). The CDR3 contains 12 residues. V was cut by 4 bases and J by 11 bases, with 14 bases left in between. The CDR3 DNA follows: TGTGCCAGCAGCTGGTCGACAGAATGGGCTTTCTTT. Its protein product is CASSWSTEWAFF.

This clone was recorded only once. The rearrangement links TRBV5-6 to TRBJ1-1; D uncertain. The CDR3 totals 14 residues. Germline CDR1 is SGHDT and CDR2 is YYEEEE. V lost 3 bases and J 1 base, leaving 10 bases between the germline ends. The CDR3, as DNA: TGTGCCAGCAGCTCATACCTCAGGAACACTGAAGCTTTCTTT. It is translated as CASSSYLRNTEAFF. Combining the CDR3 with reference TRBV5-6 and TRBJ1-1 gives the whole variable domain DAGVTQSPTHLIKTRGQQVTLRCSPKSGHDTVSWYQQALGQGPQFIFQYYEEEERQRGNFPDRFSGHQFPNYSSELNVNALLLGDSALYLCASSSYLRNTEAFFGQGTRLTVV.

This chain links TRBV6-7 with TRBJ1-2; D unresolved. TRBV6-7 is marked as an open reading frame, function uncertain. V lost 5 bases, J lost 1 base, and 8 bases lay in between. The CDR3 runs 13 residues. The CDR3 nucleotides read TGTGCCAGCAGTCACCTGATTAACTATGGCTACACCTTC. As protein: CASSHLINYGYTF.

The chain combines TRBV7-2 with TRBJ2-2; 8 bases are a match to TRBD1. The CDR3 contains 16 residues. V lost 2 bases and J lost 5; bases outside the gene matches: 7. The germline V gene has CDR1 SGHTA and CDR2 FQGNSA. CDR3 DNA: TGTGCCAGCAGCTTACAGCAGGGGGCAGGGACCGGGGAGCTGTTTTTT. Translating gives CASSLQQGAGTGELFF. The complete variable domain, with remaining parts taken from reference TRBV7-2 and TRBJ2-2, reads GAGVSQSPSNKVTEKGKDVELRCDPISGHTALYWYRQSLGQGLEFLIYFQGNSAPDKSGLPSDRFSAERTGGSVSTLTIQRTQQEDSAVYLCASSLQQGAGTGELFFGEGSRLTVL.

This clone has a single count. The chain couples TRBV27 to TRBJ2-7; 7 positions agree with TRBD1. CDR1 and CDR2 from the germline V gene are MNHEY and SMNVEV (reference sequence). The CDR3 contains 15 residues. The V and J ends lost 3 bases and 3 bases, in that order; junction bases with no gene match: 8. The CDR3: CASSFRQGPIYEQYF. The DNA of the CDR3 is TGTGCCAGCAGTTTCCGACAGGGCCCGATCTACGAGCAGTACTTC.

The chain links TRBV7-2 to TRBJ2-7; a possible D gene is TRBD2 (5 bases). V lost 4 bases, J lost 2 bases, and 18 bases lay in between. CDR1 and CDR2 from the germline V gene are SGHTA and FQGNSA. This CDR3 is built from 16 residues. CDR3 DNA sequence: TGTGCCAGCAGCTCCCTAGCCGTTAATGGGGCCTACGAGCAGTACTTC. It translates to CASSSLAVNGAYEQYF. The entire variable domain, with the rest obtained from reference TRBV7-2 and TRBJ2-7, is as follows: GAGVSQSPSNKVTEKGKDVELRCDPISGHTALYWYRQSLGQGLEFLIYFQGNSAPDKSGLPSDRFSAERTGGSVSTLTIQRTQQEDSAVYLCASSSLAVNGAYEQYFGPGTRLTVT.

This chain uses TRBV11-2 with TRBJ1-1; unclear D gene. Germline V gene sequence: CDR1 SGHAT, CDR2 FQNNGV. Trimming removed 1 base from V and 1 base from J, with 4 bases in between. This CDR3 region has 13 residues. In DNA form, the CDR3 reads TGTGCCAGCAGCTTAGTATGGAACACTGAAGCTTTCTTT. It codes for CASSLVWNTEAFF.

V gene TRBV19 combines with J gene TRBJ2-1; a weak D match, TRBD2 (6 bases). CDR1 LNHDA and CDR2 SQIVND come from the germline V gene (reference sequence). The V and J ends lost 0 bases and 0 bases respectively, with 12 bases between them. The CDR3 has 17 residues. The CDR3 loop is CASSIDRGASSYNEQFF. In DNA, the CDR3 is TGTGCCAGTAGTATAGACCGCGGGGCGAGCTCCTACAATGAGCAGTTCTTC. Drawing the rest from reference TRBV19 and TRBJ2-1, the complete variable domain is DGGITQSPKYLFRKEGQNVTLSCEQNLNHDAMYWYRQDPGQGLRLIYYSQIVNDFQKGDIAEGYSVSREKKESFPLTVTSAQKNPTAFYLCASSIDRGASSYNEQFFGPGTRLTVL.

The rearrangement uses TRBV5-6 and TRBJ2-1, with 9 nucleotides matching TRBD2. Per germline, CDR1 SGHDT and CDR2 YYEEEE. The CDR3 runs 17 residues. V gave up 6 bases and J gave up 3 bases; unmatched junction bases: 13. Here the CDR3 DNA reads TGTGCCAGCAACCTATATCGGTCTAGCGGGAACTACAATGAGCAGTTCTTC. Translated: CASNLYRSSGNYNEQFF.